This T cell receptor (beta chain) was sequenced for a study of beta chain features in type 1 diabetes. General study results and limits: For type 1 diabetes patients, VDJ junctions showed fewer insertions and more deletions. TCRB CDR3s were moderately but significantly shorter in Type 1 diabetes patients in all four CD4+ subsets.

A remark on this clone: As yet, its antigen is unknown.

The CDR3 has 15 amino acids. Germline CDR1 is SGDLS and CDR2 is YYNGEE. V lost 0 bases and J lost 4; bases outside the gene matches: 4. All of the isolated RNA was reverse transcribed, so expressed TCRB transcripts were sequenced. Profiled with immunoSEQ multiplex PCR; TCRdb holds only in-frame clones, not every one. Among 150,000 to 200,000 clones listed, roughly 59% were seen once. The receptor was derived from a man aged 30 to 45 with type 1 diabetes. This sequence joins TRBV9 and TRBJ2-1; 7 bases are shared with TRBD1. Material for sequencing was naive CD4+ T cells from blood. The CDR3 bases are TGTGCCAGCAGCGTAGAGGGACAGAATTACAATGAGCAGTTCTTC. Translated, it gives CASSVEGQNYNEQFF.